Many counts were recorded for the clone carrying this TCR beta chain. The target antigen is unknown. The sample originates from a study of T-cell reconstitution after alpha-beta-depleted transplantation in children. CDR1 is KGHDR, CDR2 SFDVKD, per germline. The CDR3 length is 11 residues. A TCRbeta library incorporating unique molecular identifiers was prepared. TCRdb re-called the PCR reads through MiXCR, storing one row per CDR3 protein. Of more than 200,000 distinct CDR3 sequences in the sample, roughly 23% were seen once. General study findings and limits: By about two months after transplant, alpha-beta T cells reportedly arose from several hundred graft clones that had expanded. The study traced high day-60 TCRbeta diversity in some patients to surviving recipient T cells and thymic progenitors.

The sequencing here drew on PBMCs, taken before TCRalphabeta/CD19-depleted stem cell transplant. The chain is built from TRBV24-1 and TRBJ2-1, with D unresolved. This sequence was found in a girl aged 2-10 years with Fanconi anemia, due to receive a stem cell transplant. The CDR3 here is CASAGYNEQFF. The CDR3 DNA follows: TGTGCATCGGCCGGATACAATGAGCAGTTCTTC.